This T cell receptor (beta chain) was captured in a study of blood T cell repertoires in COVID-19. Study as a whole: Sources were T cells, B-cell-depleted T cells, or PBMCs; the material itself was cDNA or gDNA.

In the source study's methods: Using reference gene primer amplification, nucleated cell counts were estimated. Measured with immunoSEQ multiplex PCR; TCRdb has only the in-frame clones, and not every one. That table furnishes V, J and clone size, whereas the DNA furnished D and trimming. The sample consists of more than 95,000 clones, 85% of them appearing once. V dropped 7 bases and J dropped 5 bases, with 23 bases sitting between them. The CDR3 covers 16 residues. Germline assignment: CDR1 MNHNY and CDR2 SVGAGI (reference sequence). The origin of this receptor is a man aged 80 or over with active or convalescent COVID-19. The sequenced material came from peripheral blood. The rearrangement uses TRBV6-6 and TRBJ1-1; unclear D gene. This CDR3 is CASNYLGSPRGTEAFF. CDR3 sequence (DNA): TGTGCCAGCAATTATCTGGGCAGTCCCCGAGGGACTGAAGCTTTCTTT.